This TCR beta chain was documented in a study of shared clonotypes between healthy human individuals. The CDR3 is 14 residues long. V was shortened by 6 bases and J by 2 bases, with 10 bases between the two germline ends. Germline values: CDR1 MNHNS, CDR2 SASEGT. Generated by immunoSEQ multiplex PCR, the TCRdb table keeps only in-frame clones and is missing some. The table includes hundreds of thousands of clones, around 73% detected once. The origin of this receptor is a woman aged 30 to 39 in good health. Sequenced: memory CD4+ T cells sorted from blood. Described subset: CD45RA-negative fraction. This chain uses TRBV6-1 with TRBJ1-4, with D maybe TRBD1 (5 bases). Here the CDR3 DNA reads TGTGCCAGCAGGCAGGGATGGACTAATGAAAAACTGTTTTTT. Its translation is CASRQGWTNEKLFF.